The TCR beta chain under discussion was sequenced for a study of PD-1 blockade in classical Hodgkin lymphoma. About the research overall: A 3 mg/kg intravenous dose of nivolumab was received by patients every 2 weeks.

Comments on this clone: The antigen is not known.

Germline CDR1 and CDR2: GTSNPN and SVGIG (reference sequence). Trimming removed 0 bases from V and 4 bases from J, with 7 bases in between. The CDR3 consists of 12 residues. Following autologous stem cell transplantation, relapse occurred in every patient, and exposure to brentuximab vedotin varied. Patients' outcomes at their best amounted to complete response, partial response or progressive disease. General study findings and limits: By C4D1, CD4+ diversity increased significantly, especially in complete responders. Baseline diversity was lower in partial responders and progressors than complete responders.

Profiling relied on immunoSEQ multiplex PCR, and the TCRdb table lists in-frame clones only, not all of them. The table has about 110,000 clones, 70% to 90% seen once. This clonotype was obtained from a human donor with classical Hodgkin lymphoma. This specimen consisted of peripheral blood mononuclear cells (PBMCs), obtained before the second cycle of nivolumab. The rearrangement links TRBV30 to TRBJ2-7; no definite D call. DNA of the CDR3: TGTGCCTGGAGTGTCGGTAGGTACGAGCAGTACTTC. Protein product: CAWSVGRYEQYF.